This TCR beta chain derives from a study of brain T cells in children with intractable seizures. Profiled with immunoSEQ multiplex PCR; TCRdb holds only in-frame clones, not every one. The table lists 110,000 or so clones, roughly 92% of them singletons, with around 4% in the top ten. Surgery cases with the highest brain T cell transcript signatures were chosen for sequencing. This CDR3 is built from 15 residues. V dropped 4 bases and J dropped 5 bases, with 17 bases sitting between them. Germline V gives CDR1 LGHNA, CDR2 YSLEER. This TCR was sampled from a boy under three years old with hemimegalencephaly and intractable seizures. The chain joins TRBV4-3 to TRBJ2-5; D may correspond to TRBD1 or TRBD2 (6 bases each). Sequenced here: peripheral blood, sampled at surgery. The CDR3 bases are TGCGCCAGCAGCCGGACCGGGGGCGGGTGGGAGACCCAGTACTTC. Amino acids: CASSRTGGGWETQYF.